This is a list of T cell receptor beta chains from one sample in a study of cytomegalovirus exposure and HLA in healthy donors. The protocol was immunoSEQ multiplex PCR, while the TCRdb copy is restricted to in-frame clones and leaves out a portion. The table includes 150,000 to 250,000 clones, 70% to 90% detected once. The source material was PBMCs. Receptors originate from a woman aged 50 to 65 in good health and CMV-seronegative. Both conserved end residues are part of each CDR3. D genes are given only for firm matches. Size is omitted from some rows. Given values are once, few, many or a class for expanded clones.

clone_size: once
d_call: -
v_call: TRBV19
j_call: TRBJ2-1
cdr3_aa: CASRTYNERFF
cdr3_nt: TGTGCCAGTAGGACCTACAATGAGCGGTTCTTC

clone_size: few
d_call: TRBD2
v_call: TRBV4-2
j_call: TRBJ2-7
cdr3_aa: CASSRLAAYEQYF
cdr3_nt: TGTGCCAGCAGCAGACTAGCGGCCTACGAGCAGTACTTC

clone_size: once
d_call: TRBD2
v_call: TRBV4-1
j_call: TRBJ2-2
cdr3_aa: CASSLRRDSGRLNTGELFF
cdr3_nt: TGCGCCAGCAGCCTCCGACGGGATAGCGGGAGGCTGAACACCGGGGAGCTGTTTTTT

clone_size: -
d_call: TRBD2
v_call: TRBV10-3
j_call: TRBJ2-1
cdr3_aa: CAISENGLAGGGSYNEQFF
cdr3_nt: TGTGCCATCAGTGAGAACGGACTAGCGGGAGGGGGCTCCTACAATGAGCAGTTCTTC

clone_size: -
d_call: TRBD1
v_call: TRBV28
j_call: TRBJ2-7
cdr3_aa: CASSLGTGVYEQYF
cdr3_nt: TGTGCCAGCAGTTTAGGGACAGGGGTCTACGAGCAGTACTTC

clone_size: -
d_call: -
v_call: TRBV11-2
j_call: TRBJ2-7
cdr3_aa: CASSPTRGSSYEQYF
cdr3_nt: TGTGCCAGCAGTCCAACACGGGGGAGCTCCTACGAGCAGTACTTC

clone_size: -
d_call: -
v_call: TRBV28
j_call: TRBJ2-5
cdr3_aa: CASSLSYLREETQYF
cdr3_nt: TGTGCCAGCAGTTTGAGCTACCTCAGGGAAGAGACCCAGTACTTC

clone_size: once
d_call: TRBD1
v_call: TRBV6-6
j_call: TRBJ1-2
cdr3_aa: CASSLGQVYGYTF
cdr3_nt: TGTGCCAGCAGCTTGGGACAGGTTTATGGCTACACCTTC

clone_size: -
d_call: -
v_call: TRBV7-2
j_call: TRBJ2-6
cdr3_aa: CASSLARGSSSGANVLTF
cdr3_nt: TGTGCCAGCAGCTTAGCGAGAGGTAGTAGCTCTGGGGCCAACGTCCTGACTTTC

clone_size: -
d_call: TRBD1
v_call: TRBV19
j_call: TRBJ2-2
cdr3_aa: CASTMTGVTGELFF
cdr3_nt: TGTGCCAGTACCATGACAGGGGTCACCGGGGAGCTGTTTTTT

clone_size: few
d_call: TRBD2
v_call: TRBV11-2
j_call: TRBJ2-7
cdr3_aa: CASSPRPSGPYEQYF
cdr3_nt: TGTGCCAGCAGCCCCAGACCTAGCGGACCCTACGAGCAGTACTTC

clone_size: -
d_call: TRBD1
v_call: TRBV2
j_call: TRBJ2-3
cdr3_aa: CASTRTGFSTDTQYF
cdr3_nt: TGTGCCAGCACCAGGACAGGGTTTAGCACAGATACGCAGTATTTT

clone_size: -
d_call: -
v_call: TRBV7-2
j_call: TRBJ1-2
cdr3_aa: CASSSLGTLKGYTF
cdr3_nt: TGTGCCAGCAGCTCCCTGGGGACTCTCAAGGGCTACACCTTC

clone_size: -
d_call: -
v_call: TRBV29-1
j_call: TRBJ2-2
cdr3_aa: CSVEGNTGPAGSGELFF
cdr3_nt: TGCAGCGTTGAGGGAAACACGGGGCCGGCGGGGTCCGGGGAGCTGTTTTTT

clone_size: -
d_call: -
v_call: TRBV5-1
j_call: TRBJ2-6
cdr3_aa: CASSLAGVAASGANVLTF
cdr3_nt: TGCGCCAGCAGCTTGGCCGGGGTGGCGGCTTCTGGGGCCAACGTCCTGACTTTC

clone_size: -
d_call: -
v_call: TRBV27
j_call: TRBJ2-1
cdr3_aa: CASSRGGEDEQFF
cdr3_nt: TGTGCCAGCTCCCGAGGGGGTGAGGATGAGCAGTTCTTC

clone_size: -
d_call: TRBD1
v_call: TRBV7-2
j_call: TRBJ1-4
cdr3_aa: CASSPIGQGATNEKLFF
cdr3_nt: TGTGCCAGCAGCCCTATAGGACAGGGGGCAACTAATGAAAAACTGTTTTTT

clone_size: -
d_call: TRBD2
v_call: TRBV7-9
j_call: TRBJ2-1
cdr3_aa: CASSLGGLAGGPNEQFF
cdr3_nt: TGTGCCAGCAGCTTGGGGGGCCTAGCGGGAGGGCCGAATGAGCAGTTCTTC

clone_size: -
d_call: TRBD1
v_call: TRBV27
j_call: TRBJ2-2
cdr3_aa: CASSLTGTGHTGELFF
cdr3_nt: TGTGCCAGCAGTTTAACCGGGACAGGGCACACCGGGGAGCTGTTTTTT

clone_size: once
d_call: -
v_call: TRBV19
j_call: TRBJ1-1
cdr3_aa: CASSAGPEAFF
cdr3_nt: TGTGCCAGTAGTGCGGGACCCGAAGCTTTCTTT

clone_size: once
d_call: -
v_call: TRBV28
j_call: TRBJ1-2
cdr3_aa: CASTRLTTNYGYTF
cdr3_nt: TGTGCCAGCACCCGACTTACAACTAACTATGGCTACACCTTC

clone_size: -
d_call: -
v_call: TRBV30
j_call: TRBJ2-5
cdr3_aa: CAWSVAFQETQYF
cdr3_nt: TGTGCCTGGAGTGTAGCGTTCCAAGAGACCCAGTACTTC

clone_size: once
d_call: TRBD2
v_call: TRBV6-5
j_call: TRBJ2-1
cdr3_aa: CASSASSGPGYEQFF
cdr3_nt: TGTGCCAGCAGTGCTTCTAGCGGCCCTGGGTATGAGCAGTTCTTC

clone_size: -
d_call: TRBD1
v_call: TRBV28
j_call: TRBJ1-4
cdr3_aa: CASSFTDRASSEKLFF
cdr3_nt: TGTGCCAGCAGCTTCACGGACAGGGCCTCTTCGGAAAAACTGTTTTTT

clone_size: -
d_call: TRBD1
v_call: TRBV4-3
j_call: TRBJ1-2
cdr3_aa: CASSQAAGGNYGYTF
cdr3_nt: TGCGCCAGCAGCCAAGCGGCAGGGGGCAACTATGGCTACACCTTC

clone_size: -
d_call: -
v_call: TRBV19
j_call: TRBJ2-7
cdr3_aa: CASSANSAGDSYEQYF
cdr3_nt: TGTGCCAGTAGTGCTAACTCCGCAGGGGACTCCTACGAGCAGTACTTC

clone_size: -
d_call: -
v_call: TRBV9
j_call: TRBJ2-7
cdr3_aa: CASSVGSGISSYEQYF
cdr3_nt: TGTGCCAGCAGCGTAGGCAGCGGAATAAGCTCCTACGAGCAGTACTTC

clone_size: -
d_call: -
v_call: TRBV6-5
j_call: TRBJ2-7
cdr3_aa: CASYNLRETSYEQYF
cdr3_nt: TGTGCCAGCTATAATCTACGGGAGACTTCCTACGAGCAGTACTTC

clone_size: -
d_call: -
v_call: TRBV28
j_call: TRBJ2-7
cdr3_aa: CASRPSLARAHFSRNEQYF
cdr3_nt: TGTGCCAGCAGACCCTCTTTAGCCAGGGCCCACTTTTCCCGAAACGAGCAGTACTTC

clone_size: -
d_call: TRBD2
v_call: TRBV7-8
j_call: TRBJ2-1
cdr3_aa: CASSLRLAGASYNEQFF
cdr3_nt: TGTGCCAGCAGCCTGAGACTAGCGGGAGCTTCCTACAATGAGCAGTTCTTC

clone_size: -
d_call: TRBD2
v_call: TRBV7-9
j_call: TRBJ2-3
cdr3_aa: CASSLVLAGVVLGTDTQYF
cdr3_nt: TGTGCCAGCAGCTTAGTCCTAGCGGGAGTTGTATTAGGCACAGATACGCAGTATTTT

clone_size: few
d_call: -
v_call: TRBV6-5
j_call: TRBJ2-1
cdr3_aa: CASSRLTLGLFF
cdr3_nt: TGTGCCAGCAGCCGACTAACCCTAGGACTGTTCTTC

clone_size: -
d_call: TRBD1
v_call: TRBV28
j_call: TRBJ1-4
cdr3_aa: CASSTQPYRDRGPTNEKLFF
cdr3_nt: TGTGCCAGCAGTACCCAGCCGTACCGGGACAGGGGGCCAACTAATGAAAAACTGTTTTTT

clone_size: -
d_call: TRBD1
v_call: TRBV18
j_call: TRBJ1-4
cdr3_aa: CASSPQTGGNEKLFF
cdr3_nt: TGTGCCAGCTCACCACAGACAGGGGGGAACGAAAAACTGTTTTTT

clone_size: -
d_call: -
v_call: TRBV14
j_call: TRBJ1-4
cdr3_aa: CASSQIATNEKLFF
cdr3_nt: TGTGCCAGCAGCCAAATAGCAACTAATGAAAAACTGTTTTTT

clone_size: -
d_call: -
v_call: TRBV21-1
j_call: TRBJ2-7
cdr3_aa: CASSKEGQARTSGRYQWEYF
cdr3_nt: TGTGCCAGCAGCAAAGAGGGGCAGGCTCGGACTAGCGGGAGGTACCAATGGGAGTACTTC

clone_size: -
d_call: -
v_call: TRBV28
j_call: TRBJ2-3
cdr3_aa: CASSTQRDTDTQYF
cdr3_nt: TGTGCCAGCAGTACACAGAGGGACACAGATACGCAGTATTTT

clone_size: -
d_call: -
v_call: TRBV5-1
j_call: TRBJ1-1
cdr3_aa: CASSLPRDTMNTEAFF
cdr3_nt: TGCGCCAGCAGCTTACCCCGGGACACCATGAACACTGAAGCTTTCTTT

clone_size: -
d_call: TRBD1
v_call: TRBV10-1
j_call: TRBJ2-1
cdr3_aa: CAIGGRDRGLDNEQFF
cdr3_nt: TGCGCCATCGGGGGCCGGGACAGGGGACTAGACAATGAGCAGTTCTTC

clone_size: -
d_call: TRBD2
v_call: TRBV6-5
j_call: TRBJ2-7
cdr3_aa: CASSGRLALHYEQYF
cdr3_nt: TGTGCCAGCAGTGGCCGACTAGCACTCCACTACGAGCAGTACTTC

clone_size: -
d_call: TRBD1
v_call: TRBV7-7
j_call: TRBJ1-2
cdr3_aa: CASSPYRGRGYTF
cdr3_nt: TGTGCCAGCAGCCCCTACAGGGGAAGGGGCTACACCTTC

clone_size: -
d_call: -
v_call: TRBV15
j_call: TRBJ1-1
cdr3_aa: CAVPKQGGNTEAFF
cdr3_nt: TGTGCCGTCCCAAAACAGGGTGGGAACACTGAAGCTTTCTTT

clone_size: -
d_call: -
v_call: TRBV5-1
j_call: TRBJ1-4
cdr3_aa: CASSVMGGRGEKLFF
cdr3_nt: TGCGCCAGCAGCGTAATGGGGGGTCGAGGGGAAAAACTGTTTTTT

clone_size: -
d_call: -
v_call: TRBV27
j_call: TRBJ1-3
cdr3_aa: CASSGRGHSMGSGNTIYF
cdr3_nt: TGTGCCAGCAGCGGGCGCGGACACTCGATGGGGTCTGGAAACACCATATATTTT

clone_size: -
d_call: TRBD1
v_call: TRBV7-2
j_call: TRBJ2-4
cdr3_aa: CASSDQDRVGNIQYF
cdr3_nt: TGTGCCAGCAGCGACCAAGACAGGGTTGGAAACATTCAGTACTTC

clone_size: few
d_call: TRBD1
v_call: TRBV2
j_call: TRBJ1-1
cdr3_aa: CATQPGTGVKNTEAFF
cdr3_nt: TGTGCCACACAGCCCGGGACAGGGGTGAAGAACACTGAAGCTTTCTTT

clone_size: -
d_call: -
v_call: TRBV27
j_call: TRBJ2-7
cdr3_aa: CASSNDWFYEQYF
cdr3_nt: TGTGCCAGCAGTAACGACTGGTTCTACGAGCAGTACTTC

clone_size: once
d_call: -
v_call: TRBV10-1
j_call: TRBJ2-3
cdr3_aa: CASSEVRGTDTQYF
cdr3_nt: TGCGCCAGCAGTGAGGTACGGGGCACAGATACGCAGTATTTT

clone_size: few
d_call: -
v_call: TRBV7-9
j_call: TRBJ1-1
cdr3_aa: CASQASHYTEAFF
cdr3_nt: TGTGCCAGCCAGGCCTCTCATTACACTGAAGCTTTCTTT

clone_size: -
d_call: -
v_call: TRBV4-1
j_call: TRBJ2-2
cdr3_aa: CASSPLSGSNTGELFF
cdr3_nt: TGCGCCAGCAGCCCCTTGTCAGGGTCGAACACCGGGGAGCTGTTTTTT

clone_size: -
d_call: TRBD2
v_call: TRBV9
j_call: TRBJ2-1
cdr3_aa: CASSHPSGREGHHEQFF
cdr3_nt: TGTGCCAGCAGCCACCCCTCGGGTCGGGAGGGGCACCATGAGCAGTTCTTC

clone_size: -
d_call: TRBD1
v_call: TRBV5-5
j_call: TRBJ1-4
cdr3_aa: CASSLEAGGNEKLFF
cdr3_nt: TGTGCCAGCAGCTTGGAGGCAGGGGGGAATGAAAAACTGTTTTTT

clone_size: -
d_call: TRBD1
v_call: TRBV11-2
j_call: TRBJ2-7
cdr3_aa: CASSPTGQTYEQYF
cdr3_nt: TGTGCCAGCAGCCCCACGGGACAGACCTACGAGCAGTACTTC